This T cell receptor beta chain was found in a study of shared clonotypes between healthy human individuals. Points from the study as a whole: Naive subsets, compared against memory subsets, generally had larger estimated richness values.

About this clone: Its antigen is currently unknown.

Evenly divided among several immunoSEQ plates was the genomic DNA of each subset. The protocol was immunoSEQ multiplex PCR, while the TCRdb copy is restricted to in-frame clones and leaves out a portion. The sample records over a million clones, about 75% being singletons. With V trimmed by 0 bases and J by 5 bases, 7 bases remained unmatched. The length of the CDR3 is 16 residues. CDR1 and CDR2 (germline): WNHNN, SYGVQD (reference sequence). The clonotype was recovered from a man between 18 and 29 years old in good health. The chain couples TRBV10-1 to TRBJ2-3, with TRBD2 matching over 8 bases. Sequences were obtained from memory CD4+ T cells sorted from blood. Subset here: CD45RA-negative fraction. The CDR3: CASSESPGGQGDTQYF. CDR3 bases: TGCGCCAGCAGTGAGTCACCGGGGGGGCAGGGAGATACGCAGTATTTT.